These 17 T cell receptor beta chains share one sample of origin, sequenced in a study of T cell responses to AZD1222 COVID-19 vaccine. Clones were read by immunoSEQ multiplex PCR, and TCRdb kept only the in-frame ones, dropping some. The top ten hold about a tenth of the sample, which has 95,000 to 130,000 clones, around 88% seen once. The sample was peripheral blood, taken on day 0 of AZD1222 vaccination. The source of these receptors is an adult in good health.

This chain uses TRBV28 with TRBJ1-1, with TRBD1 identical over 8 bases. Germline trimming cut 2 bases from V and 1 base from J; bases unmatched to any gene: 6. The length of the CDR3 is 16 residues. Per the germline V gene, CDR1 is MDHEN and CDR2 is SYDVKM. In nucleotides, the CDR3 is TGTGCCAGCAGTTTACCTCAGGGGGCGAGGAACACTGAAGCTTTCTTT. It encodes CASSLPQGARNTEAFF.

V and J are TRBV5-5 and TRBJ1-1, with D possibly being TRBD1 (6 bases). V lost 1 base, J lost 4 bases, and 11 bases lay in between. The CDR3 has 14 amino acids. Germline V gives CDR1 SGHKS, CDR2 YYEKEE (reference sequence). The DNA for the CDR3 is TGTGCCAGCAGCTTGTGGGGGCGCGGCACTGAAGCTTTCTTT. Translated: CASSLWGRGTEAFF.

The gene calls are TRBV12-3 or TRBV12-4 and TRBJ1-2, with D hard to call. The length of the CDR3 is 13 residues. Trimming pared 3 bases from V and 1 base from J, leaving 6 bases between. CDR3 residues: CASSLNSNYGYTF. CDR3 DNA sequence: TGTGCCAGCAGTTTGAACAGTAACTATGGCTACACCTTC.

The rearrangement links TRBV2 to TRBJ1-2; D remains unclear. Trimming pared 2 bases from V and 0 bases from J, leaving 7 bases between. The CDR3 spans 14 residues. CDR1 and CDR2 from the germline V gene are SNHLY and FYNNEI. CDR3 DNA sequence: TGTGCCAGCAGTGAATTGGGCACTAACTATGGCTACACCTTC. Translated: CASSELGTNYGYTF.

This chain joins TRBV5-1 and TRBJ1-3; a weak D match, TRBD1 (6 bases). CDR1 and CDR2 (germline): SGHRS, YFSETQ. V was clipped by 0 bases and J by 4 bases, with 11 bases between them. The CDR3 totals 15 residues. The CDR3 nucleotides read TGCGCCAGCAGCTTGGATAGGGGGTTAGGAAACACCATATATTTT. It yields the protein CASSLDRGLGNTIYF.

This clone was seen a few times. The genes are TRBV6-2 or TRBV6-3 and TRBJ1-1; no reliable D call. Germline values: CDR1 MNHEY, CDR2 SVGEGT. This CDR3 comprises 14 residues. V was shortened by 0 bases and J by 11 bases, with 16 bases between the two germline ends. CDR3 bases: TGTGCCAGCAGTTACTCGACGGTGCGGCCCCAGGCTTTCTTT. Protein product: CASSYSTVRPQAFF.

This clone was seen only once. The CDR3 sequence: CASSFVGGEQYF. The CDR3 bases are TGTGCCAGCAGCTTCGTAGGGGGCGAGCAGTACTTC. The chain couples TRBV7-3 to TRBJ2-7; tentatively, D is TRBD1 (6 bases). Germline V gene sequence: CDR1 SGHTA, CDR2 FQGTGA. The CDR3 has 12 residues. Trimming left V 3 bases short and J 6 bases short, with 9 bases between.

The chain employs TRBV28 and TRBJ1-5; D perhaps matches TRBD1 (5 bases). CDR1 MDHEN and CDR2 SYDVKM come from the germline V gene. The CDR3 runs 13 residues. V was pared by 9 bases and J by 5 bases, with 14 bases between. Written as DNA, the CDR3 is TGTGCCAGTGAGGGGCAGGATTATCAGCCCCAGCATTTT. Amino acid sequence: CASEGQDYQPQHF.

DNA for the CDR3: TGTGCCAGCAGCTTCGGCCTAGACGCGACAGGGGAATCACCCCTCCACTTT. Its protein is CASSFGLDATGESPLHF. The chain has TRBV13 and TRBJ1-6; 8 bases fit TRBD1. Unmatched junction bases numbered 14, after V lost 3 bases and J lost 10 bases. The CDR3 covers 17 residues. Germline CDR1 reads PRHDT; CDR2 reads FYEKMQ (reference sequence). Complete variable domain (other parts from reference TRBV13 and TRBJ1-6): AAGVIQSPRHLIKEKRETATLKCYPIPRHDTVYWYQQGPGQDPQFLISFYEKMQSDKGSIPDRFSAQQFSDYHSELNMSSLELGDSALYFCASSFGLDATGESPLHFGNGTRLTVT.

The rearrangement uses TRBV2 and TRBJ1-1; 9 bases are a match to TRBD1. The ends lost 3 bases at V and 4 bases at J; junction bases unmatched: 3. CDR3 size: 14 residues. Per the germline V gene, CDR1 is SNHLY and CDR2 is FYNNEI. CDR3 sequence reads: CASSDVTGGTEAFF. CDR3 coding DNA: TGTGCCAGCAGTGATGTGACAGGGGGCACTGAAGCTTTCTTT.

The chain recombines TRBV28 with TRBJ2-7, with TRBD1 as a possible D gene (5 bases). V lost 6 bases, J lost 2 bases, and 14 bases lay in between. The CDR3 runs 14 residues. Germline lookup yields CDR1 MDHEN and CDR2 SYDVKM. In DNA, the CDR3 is TGTGCCAGCAGGTCGGGCAGGGCCCCCTACGAGCAGTACTTC. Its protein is CASRSGRAPYEQYF.

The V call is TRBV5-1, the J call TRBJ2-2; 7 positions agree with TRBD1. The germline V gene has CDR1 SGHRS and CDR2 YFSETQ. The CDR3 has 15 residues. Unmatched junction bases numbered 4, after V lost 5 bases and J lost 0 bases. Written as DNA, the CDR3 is TGCGCCAGCAGGAGGGACAGACCGAACACCGGGGAGCTGTTTTTT. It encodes CASRRDRPNTGELFF. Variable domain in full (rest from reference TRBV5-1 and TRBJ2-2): KAGVTQTPRYLIKTRGQQVTLSCSPISGHRSVSWYQQTPGQGLQFLFEYFSETQRNKGNFPGRFSGRQFSNSRSEMNVSTLELGDSALYLCASRRDRPNTGELFFGEGSRLTVL.

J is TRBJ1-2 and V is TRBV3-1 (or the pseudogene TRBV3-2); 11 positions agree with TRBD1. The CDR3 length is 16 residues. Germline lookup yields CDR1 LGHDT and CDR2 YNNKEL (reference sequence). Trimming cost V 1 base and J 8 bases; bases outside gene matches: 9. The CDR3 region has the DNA TGTGCCAGCAGCCAAGGGTGGGGACAGGGGGATTACGGCTACACCTTC. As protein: CASSQGWGQGDYGYTF.

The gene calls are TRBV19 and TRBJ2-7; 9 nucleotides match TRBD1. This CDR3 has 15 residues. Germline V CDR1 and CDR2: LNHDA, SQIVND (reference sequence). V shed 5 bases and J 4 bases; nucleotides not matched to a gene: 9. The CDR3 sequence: CASSVRTGDRYEQYF. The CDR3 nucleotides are TGTGCCAGTAGTGTAAGGACAGGGGACCGGTACGAGCAGTACTTC.

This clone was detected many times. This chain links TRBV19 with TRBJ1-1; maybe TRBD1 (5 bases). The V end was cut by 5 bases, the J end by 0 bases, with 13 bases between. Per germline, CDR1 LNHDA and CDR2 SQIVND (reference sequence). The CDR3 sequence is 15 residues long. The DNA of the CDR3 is TGTGCCAGTAGTCGGGGGGGGAACCTGAACACTGAAGCTTTCTTT. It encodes CASSRGGNLNTEAFF.

DNA of the CDR3: TGTGCCAGCAGCTTACAGCAGCATAATTCACCCCTCCACTTT. Its protein is CASSLQQHNSPLHF. The chain has TRBV7-2 and TRBJ1-6; D ambiguous. The V and J ends lost 2 bases and 5 bases respectively, with 7 bases between them. The germline CDR1 and CDR2 sequences are SGHTA and FQGNSA. The CDR3 is 14 amino acids.

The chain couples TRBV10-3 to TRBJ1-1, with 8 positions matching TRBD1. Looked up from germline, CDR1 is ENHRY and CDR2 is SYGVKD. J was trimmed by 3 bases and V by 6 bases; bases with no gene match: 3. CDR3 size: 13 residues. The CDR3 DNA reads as TGTGCCATCAGCGACAGGGGCGACACTGAAGCTTTCTTT. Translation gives CAISDRGDTEAFF.